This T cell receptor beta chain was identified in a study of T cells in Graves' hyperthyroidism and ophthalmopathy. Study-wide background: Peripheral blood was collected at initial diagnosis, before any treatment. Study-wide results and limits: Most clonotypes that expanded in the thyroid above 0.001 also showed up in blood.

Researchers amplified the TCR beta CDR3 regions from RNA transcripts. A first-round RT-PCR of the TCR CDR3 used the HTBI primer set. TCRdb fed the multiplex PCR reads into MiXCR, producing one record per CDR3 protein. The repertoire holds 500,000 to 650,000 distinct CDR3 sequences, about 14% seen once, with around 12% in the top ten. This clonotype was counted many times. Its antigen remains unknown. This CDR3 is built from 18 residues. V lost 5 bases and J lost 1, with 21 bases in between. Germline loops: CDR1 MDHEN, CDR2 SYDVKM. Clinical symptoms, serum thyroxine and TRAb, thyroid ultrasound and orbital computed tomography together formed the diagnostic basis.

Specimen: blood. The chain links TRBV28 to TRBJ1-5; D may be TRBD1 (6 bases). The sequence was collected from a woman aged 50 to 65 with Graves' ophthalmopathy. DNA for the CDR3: TGTGCCAGCAGTAAGACAGGTTTTAGGGGGAGAAGCAATCAGCCCCAGCATTTT. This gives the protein CASSKTGFRGRSNQPQHF.